The 27 T cell receptor beta chains in this list originate from one sample, sequenced in a study of OX40 agonist ivuxolimab in advanced cancers. Clones were read by immunoSEQ multiplex PCR, and TCRdb kept only the in-frame ones, dropping some. The sample has 35,000 to 50,000 clones, over 75% seen once. Source: CD4+ or CD8+ T cells sorted from blood, taken in a trial of the OX40 agonist ivuxolimab. Source of these receptors: an adult with an advanced solid tumor such as melanoma, head and neck, liver or kidney cancer.

This clone was found a few times. This chain joins TRBV18 and TRBJ2-7; unclear D gene. The CDR3 spans 12 residues. The germline V and J ends were trimmed by 5 bases and 1 base, with 6 bases remaining between them. CDR1 is KGHSH, CDR2 LQKENI, per germline. CDR3 region: CASSSRSYEQYF. CDR3 coding DNA: TGTGCCAGCTCATCCCGATCCTACGAGCAGTACTTC.

This rearrangement joins TRBV11-3 to TRBJ2-3, with 10 bases identical to TRBD2. This CDR3 contains 15 residues. With 5 bases clipped from V and 6 bases from J, the junction kept 8 bases outside the gene matches. The germline CDR1 and CDR2 sequences are SGHNT and YENEEA. The CDR3 bases are TGTGCCAGCAGCGCCCTAGCGGGAGCGAGGGATACGCAGTATTTT. The encoded protein is CASSALAGARDTQYF.

In this sample, this clone turned up a few times. The same CDR3 can be traced to other DNA sequences in this sample. The chain recombines TRBV2 with TRBJ1-1; D is undetermined. CDR3 size: 14 residues. With 4 bases removed from V and 2 bases from J, the gap between germline ends came to 11 bases. Germline CDR1 and CDR2: SNHLY and FYNNEI. This chain's CDR3 is CASSGRRVNTEAFF. The CDR3 coding sequence is TGTGCCAGCAGTGGCAGGCGAGTTAACACTGAAGCTTTCTTT.

The V and J genes are TRBV19 and TRBJ1-2; D is uncertain. V was clipped by 3 bases and J by 4 bases, with 15 bases between them. The CDR3 covers 15 residues. Per germline, CDR1 LNHDA and CDR2 SQIVND (reference sequence). CDR3 residues: CASSIASSSAYGYTF. CDR3 nucleotide sequence: TGTGCCAGTAGTATTGCCTCGAGCTCCGCCTATGGCTACACCTTC.

The chain recombines TRBV30 with TRBJ1-2; D might be TRBD1 (5 bases). V lost 0 bases and J 6 bases, leaving 8 bases between the germline ends. Germline CDR1 reads GTSNPN; CDR2 reads SVGIG (reference sequence). There are 12 residues in the CDR3. The CDR3 reads CAWSVGGDGYTF. In DNA form, the CDR3 reads TGTGCCTGGAGTGTCGGGGGGGATGGCTACACCTTC.

V gene TRBV29-1 combines with J gene TRBJ2-1; TRBD2 agrees at 9 bases. Trimming removed 0 bases from V and 13 bases from J; junction bases left unmatched: 10. The length of the CDR3 is 14 residues. Germline V gives CDR1 SQVTM, CDR2 ANQGSEA. CDR3 DNA: TGCAGCGTTGAAGAGGGGCGGGAGGGCCTAGATCAGTTCTTC. Its translation: CSVEEGREGLDQFF.

V usage is TRBV27 and J usage is TRBJ2-2; D remains unclear. Per germline, CDR1 MNHEY and CDR2 SMNVEV (reference sequence). The CDR3 consists of 12 residues. V lost 2 bases, J lost 5 bases, and 3 bases lay in between. CDR3 sequence (DNA): TGTGCCAGCAGTTTAAATACCGGGGAGCTGTTTTTT. Residues: CASSLNTGELFF.

This clone turned up a few times. The genes are TRBV28 and TRBJ1-3, with D unclear. The germline V gene encodes CDR1 MDHEN and CDR2 SYDVKM. V shed 9 bases and J shed 0 bases, with 12 bases lying between them. The CDR3 runs 14 residues. The CDR3 loop is CASAFPSSGNTIYF. CDR3 nucleotide sequence: TGTGCCAGTGCTTTCCCGAGCTCTGGAAACACCATATATTTT.

The rearrangement joins TRBV16 to TRBJ1-4, with D perhaps matching TRBD1 (6 bases). V was clipped by 2 bases and J by 5 bases, with 9 bases between them. This CDR3 is built from 14 residues. Germline V CDR1 and CDR2: KGHSY, FQNENV. In DNA form, the CDR3 reads TGTGCCAGCAGCCAAGGGACATCCAATGAAAAACTGTTTTTT. Its translation is CASSQGTSNEKLFF.

This chain connects TRBV7-2 to TRBJ2-7; D unclear. Trimming shortened V by 4 bases and J by 3 bases, and 4 bases separated the two germline ends. CDR3 length: 11 amino acids. The germline CDR1 and CDR2 sequences are SGHTA and FQGNSA. The CDR3 loop is CASSSYYEQYF. For the CDR3, the DNA is TGTGCCAGCAGCTCATACTACGAGCAGTACTTC.

The gene calls are TRBV2 and TRBJ1-5, with TRBD1 as a possible D gene (6 bases). Germline assignment: CDR1 SNHLY and CDR2 FYNNEI. This CDR3 is 14 amino acids long. V was shortened by 1 base and J by 5 bases, with 9 bases between the two germline ends. For the CDR3, the DNA is TGTGCCAGCAGTGAAGATAGGGGGTATCAGCCCCAGCATTTT. Translation gives CASSEDRGYQPQHF. Full variable domain (missing parts from reference TRBV2 and TRBJ1-5): EPEVTQTPSHQVTQMGQEVILRCVPISNHLYFYWYRQILGQKVEFLVSFYNNEISEKSEIFDDQFSVERPDGSNFTLKIRSTKLEDSAMYFCASSEDRGYQPQHFGDGTRLSIL.

This clone was detected only once. This chain uses TRBV5-4 with TRBJ2-2, with TRBD2 identical over 7 bases. CDR1 is SGHNT and CDR2 is YYREEE in the germline V gene (reference sequence). V was pared by 3 bases and J by 4 bases, with 6 bases of the junction left unmatched. This CDR3 has 15 residues. CDR3 bases: TGTGCCAGCAGCTCGGAGCGGGAAGGCACCGGGGAGCTGTTTTTT. Translating gives CASSSEREGTGELFF.

This clone showed up just once. The gene calls are TRBV19 and TRBJ1-1; D is uncertain. Germline lookup yields CDR1 LNHDA and CDR2 SQIVND (reference sequence). Between the trimmed V and J ends, which lost 7 bases and 2 bases, there was a span of 17 bases. The CDR3 length is 15 residues. CDR3 sequence (DNA): TGTGCCAGTACCCCACGATTTGGCTCCAACACTGAAGCTTTCTTT. Amino acid sequence: CASTPRFGSNTEAFF.

V and J are TRBV28 and TRBJ1-1, with 10 bases aligning to TRBD1. The CDR3 is made up of 17 amino acids. The germline V gene encodes CDR1 MDHEN and CDR2 SYDVKM. V was clipped by 7 bases and J by 0 bases; unmatched bases: 11. The CDR3 reads CASTTRDRGPMNTEAFF. CDR3 DNA: TGTGCCAGCACGACCAGGGACAGGGGCCCGATGAACACTGAAGCTTTCTTT.

This sequence joins TRBV4-1 and TRBJ2-7; no reliable D call. The CDR3 consists of 14 residues. V was pared by 7 bases and J by 0 bases, with 13 bases between. Per germline, CDR1 MGHRA and CDR2 YSYEKL. CDR3 coding DNA: TGCGCCAGCACCCGAGACTGGTCCTCCTACGAGCAGTACTTC. Translation: CASTRDWSSYEQYF.

The chain uses TRBV10-2 and TRBJ2-2; 9 bases match TRBD2. The germline gives CDR1 WSHSY, CDR2 SAAADI. Trimming took 7 bases from V and 5 from J; bases not matched to a gene: 11. The CDR3 loop spans 16 amino acids. Here the CDR3 reads CASTDGGRAGTGELFF. The CDR3 DNA reads as TGCGCCAGCACAGATGGCGGGAGGGCCGGAACCGGGGAGCTGTTTTTT.

The chain links TRBV20-1 to TRBJ1-3; D call uncertain. CDR1 DFQATT and CDR2 SNEGSKA come from the germline V gene (reference sequence). This CDR3 comprises 11 residues. The V end lost 3 bases, the J end lost 8 bases, and 8 bases lay between the germline ends. CDR3 sequence reads: CSARISDTIYF. CDR3 sequence (DNA): TGCAGTGCTAGGATCTCTGACACCATATATTTT.

The chain carries TRBV6-6 and TRBJ1-5, with TRBD1 identical over 8 bases. The J segment lost 4 bases and the V segment lost 5 bases, leaving 7 bases of the junction unmatched. Germline CDR1 and CDR2: MNHNY and SVGAGI (reference sequence). The CDR3 runs to 15 residues. The CDR3 bases are TGTGCCAGCAGTCCCCGGACAGGGATAAATCAGCCCCAGCATTTT. It translates to CASSPRTGINQPQHF.

The chain uses TRBV10-3 and TRBJ2-2; D is uncertain. The CDR3 length is 15 residues. V dropped 2 bases and J dropped 2 bases, with 9 bases sitting between them. The germline V gene has CDR1 ENHRY and CDR2 SYGVKD. Written as DNA, the CDR3 is TGTGCCATCAGTGAGCGACTCCCAAACACCGGGGAGCTGTTTTTT. Encoded protein: CAISERLPNTGELFF.

The chain links TRBV18 to TRBJ2-3; maybe TRBD2 (5 bases). Trimming took off 5 bases at V and 0 bases at J, with 15 bases between the two ends. Germline V lookup: CDR1 KGHSH, CDR2 LQKENI. The CDR3 loop spans 16 amino acids. The CDR3: CASSSLAGRSTDTQYF. The DNA for the CDR3 is TGTGCCAGCTCATCGCTGGCGGGTCGTAGCACAGATACGCAGTATTTT. The full variable domain, its missing parts supplied by reference TRBV18 and TRBJ2-3, is NAGVMQNPRHLVRRRGQEARLRCSPMKGHSHVYWYRQLPEEGLKFMVYLQKENIIDESGMPKERFSAEFPKEGPSILRIQQVVRGDSAAYFCASSSLAGRSTDTQYFGPGTRLTVL.

This chain joins TRBV5-1 and TRBJ2-2; 7 bases map to TRBD2. J gave up 3 bases and V 2 bases, and 7 bases lay outside the gene matches. The germline V gene has CDR1 SGHRS and CDR2 YFSETQ. This CDR3 has 16 amino acids. The CDR3 sequence: CASSFRQRGDTGELFF. The CDR3 DNA reads as TGCGCCAGCAGCTTTAGGCAACGGGGGGACACCGGGGAGCTGTTTTTT.

This clone appeared a single time. The CDR3 DNA follows: TGTGCCAGCAGCACGGGACAGGGTCTCACCGGGGAGCTGTTTTTT. It is translated as CASSTGQGLTGELFF. The chain is built from TRBV5-4 and TRBJ2-2; TRBD1 agrees at 9 bases. V was clipped by 4 bases and J by 4 bases; unmatched bases: 5. The CDR3 loop spans 15 amino acids. Germline assignment: CDR1 SGHNT and CDR2 YYREEE (reference sequence).

This clone was counted only a few times. This sequence joins TRBV18 and TRBJ2-3, with 7 nucleotides matching TRBD2. The CDR3 loop spans 14 amino acids. CDR1 is KGHSH, CDR2 LQKENI, per germline. The junction had 4 bases not matched to a gene; V was cut back by 1 base and J by 6 bases. The DNA of the CDR3 is TGTGCCAGCTCACCACTGGGAGGGCCGGATACGCAGTATTTT. Translating gives CASSPLGGPDTQYF.

The chain carries TRBV18 and TRBJ2-5; no clear D gene. This CDR3 comprises 13 residues. From germline, CDR1 is KGHSH and CDR2 LQKENI. Between the trimmed V and J ends, which lost 2 bases and 1 base, there was a span of 5 bases. In DNA, the CDR3 is TGTGCCAGCTCACCAGTCCCCCAAGAGACCCAGTACTTC. This translates into CASSPVPQETQYF.

Regarding this clone: The junction departs from the called germline gene at one end, perhaps through a read error. The genes are TRBV4-1 and TRBJ2-3; 8 bases match TRBD2. Germline values: CDR1 MGHRA, CDR2 YSYEKL. This CDR3 is built from 15 residues. The DNA for the CDR3 is TGCGTCAGCAGCCAAGTGGGACTAGAGGCAGATACGCAGTATTTT. It specifies CVSSQVGLEADTQYF.

CDR3 residues: CASSLRASGANVLTF. The CDR3 DNA is TGCGCCAGCAGCTTAAGGGCCTCTGGGGCCAACGTCCTGACTTTC. The chain has TRBV5-1 and TRBJ2-6; D gene unclear. This CDR3 is 15 amino acids long. Trimming took off 2 bases at V and 0 bases at J, with 6 bases between the two ends. Germline CDR1 and CDR2: SGHRS and YFSETQ.

The gene calls are TRBV4-1 and TRBJ2-5; 9 nucleotides agree with TRBD2. Trimming cost V 0 bases and J 5 bases; bases outside gene matches: 7. Germline CDR1 MGHRA, CDR2 YSYEKL. The CDR3 sequence is 16 residues long. The CDR3 reads CASSQDGTSSEETQYF. CDR3 DNA sequence: TGCGCCAGCAGCCAAGATGGGACTAGCTCGGAGGAGACCCAGTACTTC.